This T cell receptor (beta chain) was recorded in a study of blood T cells in healthy people across ages. A second roughly 7 to 12 cycle PCR used barcoded and J-beta primers. Samples each returned at least 2.5 million CDR3-containing paired-end reads. TCRdb called the 5' RACE reads again in MiXCR, with one record for every CDR3 protein. The data contain about 780,000 distinct CDR3 sequences, less than 60% of them singletons. Each sample gave at least 6.5 million isolated PBMCs. Study observations and caveats: Older age coincided with a roughly linear decline in TCR beta diversity per million T cells.

Only a few counts were recorded for this clonotype. Its cognate antigen is unknown. Per the germline V gene, CDR1 is DFQATT and CDR2 is SNEGSKA (reference sequence). The CDR3 has 14 residues. With V trimmed by 6 bases and J by 4 bases, 8 bases remained unmatched. Sequencing input: blood. The receptor was isolated from an elderly man in good health. The chain has TRBV20-1 and TRBJ2-5; 10 nucleotides match TRBD2. The CDR3 DNA sequence: TGCAGTGCCAGGCATGCTAGCGGGGGAGAGACCCAGTACTTC. Its translation: CSARHASGGETQYF.